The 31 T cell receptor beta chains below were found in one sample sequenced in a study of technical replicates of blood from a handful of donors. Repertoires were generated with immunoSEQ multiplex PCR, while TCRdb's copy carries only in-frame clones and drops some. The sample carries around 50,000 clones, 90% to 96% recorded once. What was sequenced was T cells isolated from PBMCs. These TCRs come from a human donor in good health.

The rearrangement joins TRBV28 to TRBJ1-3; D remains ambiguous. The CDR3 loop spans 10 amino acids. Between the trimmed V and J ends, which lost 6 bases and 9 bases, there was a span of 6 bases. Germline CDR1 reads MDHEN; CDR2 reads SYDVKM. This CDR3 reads CASRASTIYF. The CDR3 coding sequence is TGTGCCAGCAGAGCGAGCACCATATATTTT.

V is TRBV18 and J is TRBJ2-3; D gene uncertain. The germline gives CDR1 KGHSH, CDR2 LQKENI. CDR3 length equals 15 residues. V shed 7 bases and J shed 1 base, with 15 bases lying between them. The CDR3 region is CASYNPVMGTDTQYF. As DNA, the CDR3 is TGTGCCAGCTACAACCCTGTTATGGGCACAGATACGCAGTATTTT.

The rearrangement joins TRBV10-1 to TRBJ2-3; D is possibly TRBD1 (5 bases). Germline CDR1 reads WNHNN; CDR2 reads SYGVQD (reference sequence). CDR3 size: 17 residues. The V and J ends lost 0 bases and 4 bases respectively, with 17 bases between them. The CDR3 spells CASSESKYSARADTQYF. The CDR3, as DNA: TGCGCCAGCAGTGAGTCGAAGTACTCGGCCAGGGCAGATACGCAGTATTTT.

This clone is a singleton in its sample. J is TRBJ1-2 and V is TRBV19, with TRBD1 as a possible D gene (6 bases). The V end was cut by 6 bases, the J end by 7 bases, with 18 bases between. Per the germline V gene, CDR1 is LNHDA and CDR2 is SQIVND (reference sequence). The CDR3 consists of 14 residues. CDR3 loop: CASSQGRGSTGYTF. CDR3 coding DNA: TGTGCCAGTAGCCAGGGGAGGGGATCTACTGGCTACACCTTC.

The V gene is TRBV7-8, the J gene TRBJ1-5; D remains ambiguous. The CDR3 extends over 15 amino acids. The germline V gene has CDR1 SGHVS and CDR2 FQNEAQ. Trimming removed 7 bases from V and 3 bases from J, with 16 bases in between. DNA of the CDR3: TGTGCCAGCAACTATGGGCGGGGAACCAATCAGCCCCAGCATTTT. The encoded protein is CASNYGRGTNQPQHF.

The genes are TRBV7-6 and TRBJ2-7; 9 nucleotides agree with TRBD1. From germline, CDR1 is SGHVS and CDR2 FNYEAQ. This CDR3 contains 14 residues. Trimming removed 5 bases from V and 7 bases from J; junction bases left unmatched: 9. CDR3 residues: CASSKTGTGSEQYF. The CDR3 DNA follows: TGTGCCAGCAGCAAAACGGGGACAGGGAGTGAGCAGTACTTC.

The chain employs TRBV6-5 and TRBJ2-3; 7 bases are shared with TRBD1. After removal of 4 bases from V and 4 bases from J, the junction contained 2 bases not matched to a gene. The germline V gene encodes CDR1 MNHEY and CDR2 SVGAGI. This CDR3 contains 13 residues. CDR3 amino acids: CASSWQGADTQYF. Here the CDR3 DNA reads TGTGCCAGCAGTTGGCAGGGGGCAGATACGCAGTATTTT.

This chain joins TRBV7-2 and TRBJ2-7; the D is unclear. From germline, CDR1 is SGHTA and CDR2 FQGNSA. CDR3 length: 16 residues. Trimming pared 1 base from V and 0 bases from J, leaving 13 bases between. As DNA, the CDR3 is TGTGCCAGCAGCTTAGACGGAGCTCTTTCCTCCTACGAGCAGTACTTC. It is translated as CASSLDGALSSYEQYF.

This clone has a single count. The CDR3 here is CASSPSGQGGYGYTF. The CDR3 coding sequence is TGTGCCAGCTCACCGTCAGGACAGGGGGGGTATGGCTACACCTTC. The chain is built from TRBV18 and TRBJ1-2; 10 bases align to TRBD1. Unmatched junction bases numbered 6, after V lost 3 bases and J lost 5 bases. The length of the CDR3 is 15 residues. Looked up from germline, CDR1 is KGHSH and CDR2 is LQKENI.

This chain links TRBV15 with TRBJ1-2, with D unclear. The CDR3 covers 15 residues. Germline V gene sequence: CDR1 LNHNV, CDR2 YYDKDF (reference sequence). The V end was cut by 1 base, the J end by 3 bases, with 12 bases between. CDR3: CATSRGREMDYGYTF. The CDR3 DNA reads TGTGCCACCAGCAGAGGAAGGGAGATGGACTATGGCTACACCTTC.

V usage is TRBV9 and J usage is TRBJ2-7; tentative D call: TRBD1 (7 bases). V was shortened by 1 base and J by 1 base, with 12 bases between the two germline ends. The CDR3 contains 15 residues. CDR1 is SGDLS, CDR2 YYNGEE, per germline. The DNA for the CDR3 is TGTGCCAGCAGCGTACAGGGGGAGGCATCCTACGAGCAGTACTTC. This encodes CASSVQGEASYEQYF.

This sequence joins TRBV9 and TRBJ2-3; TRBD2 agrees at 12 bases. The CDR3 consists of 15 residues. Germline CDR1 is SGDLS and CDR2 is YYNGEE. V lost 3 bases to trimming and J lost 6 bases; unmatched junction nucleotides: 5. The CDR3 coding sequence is TGTGCCAGCAGCGGGACTAGCGGGGCAGGGGATACGCAGTATTTT. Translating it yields CASSGTSGAGDTQYF. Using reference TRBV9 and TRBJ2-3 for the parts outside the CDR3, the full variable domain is DSGVTQTPKHLITATGQRVTLRCSPRSGDLSVYWYQQSLDQGLQFLIQYYNGEERAKGNILERFSAQQFPDLHSELNLSSLELGDSALYFCASSGTSGAGDTQYFGPGTRLTVL.

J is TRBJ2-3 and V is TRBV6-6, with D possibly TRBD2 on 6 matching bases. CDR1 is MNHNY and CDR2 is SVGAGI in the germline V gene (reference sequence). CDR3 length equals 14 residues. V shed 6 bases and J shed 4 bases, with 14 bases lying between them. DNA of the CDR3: TGTGCCAGCAGAACCGGGAGAGTGGCAGATACGCAGTATTTT. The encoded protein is CASRTGRVADTQYF.

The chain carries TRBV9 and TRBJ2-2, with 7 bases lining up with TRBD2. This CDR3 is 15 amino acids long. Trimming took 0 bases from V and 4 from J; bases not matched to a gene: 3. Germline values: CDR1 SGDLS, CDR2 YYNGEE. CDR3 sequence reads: CASSVGGGTTGELFF. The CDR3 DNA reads TGTGCCAGCAGCGTAGGGGGGGGAACCACCGGGGAGCTGTTTTTT.

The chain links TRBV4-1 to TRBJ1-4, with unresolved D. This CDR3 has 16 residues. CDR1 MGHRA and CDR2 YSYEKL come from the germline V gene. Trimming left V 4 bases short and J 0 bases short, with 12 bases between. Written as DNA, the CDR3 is TGCGCCAGCAGCCCCGAAAGCGGACCAACTAATGAAAAACTGTTTTTT. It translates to CASSPESGPTNEKLFF.

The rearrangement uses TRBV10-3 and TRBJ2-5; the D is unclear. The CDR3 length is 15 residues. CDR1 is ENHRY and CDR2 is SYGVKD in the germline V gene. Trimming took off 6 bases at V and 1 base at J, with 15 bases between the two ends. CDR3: CAISPGSRFQETQYF. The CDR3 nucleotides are TGTGCCATCAGCCCAGGATCCAGGTTCCAAGAGACCCAGTACTTC.

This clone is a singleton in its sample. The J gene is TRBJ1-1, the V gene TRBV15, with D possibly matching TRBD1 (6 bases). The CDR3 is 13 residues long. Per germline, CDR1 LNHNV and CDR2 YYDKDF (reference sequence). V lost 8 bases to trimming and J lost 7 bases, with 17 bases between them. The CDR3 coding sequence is TGTGCCACCTCGCAGGACAGCCTTTTTGAAGCTTTCTTT. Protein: CATSQDSLFEAFF.

CDR3 residues: CASSVSFERTSYEQYF. CDR3 nucleotide sequence: TGTGCCAGCAGCGTATCGTTCGAGAGAACGTCCTACGAGCAGTACTTC. V and J are TRBV7-2 and TRBJ2-7; D unclear. The germline V and J ends were trimmed by 5 bases and 1 base, with 18 bases remaining between them. The CDR3 spans 16 residues. Germline CDR1 reads SGHTA; CDR2 reads FQGNSA.

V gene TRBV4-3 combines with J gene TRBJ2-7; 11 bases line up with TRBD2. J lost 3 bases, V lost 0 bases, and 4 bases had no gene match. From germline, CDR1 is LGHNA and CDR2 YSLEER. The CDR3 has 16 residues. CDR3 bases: TGCGCCAGCAGCCAAGAACTAGCGGGAGAGAACTACGAGCAGTACTTC. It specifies CASSQELAGENYEQYF.

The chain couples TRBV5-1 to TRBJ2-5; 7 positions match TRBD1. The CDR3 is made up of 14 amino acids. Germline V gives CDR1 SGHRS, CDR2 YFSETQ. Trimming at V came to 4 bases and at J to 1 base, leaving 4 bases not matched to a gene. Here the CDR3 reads CASSQRDSQETQYF. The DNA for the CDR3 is TGCGCCAGCAGCCAAAGGGACAGCCAAGAGACCCAGTACTTC.

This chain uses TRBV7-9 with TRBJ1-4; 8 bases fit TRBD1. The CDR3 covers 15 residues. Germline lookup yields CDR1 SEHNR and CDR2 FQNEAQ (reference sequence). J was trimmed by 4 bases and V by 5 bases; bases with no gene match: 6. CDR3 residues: CASSTLTGDNEKLFF. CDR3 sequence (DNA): TGTGCCAGCAGCACACTGACAGGGGATAATGAAAAACTGTTTTTT.

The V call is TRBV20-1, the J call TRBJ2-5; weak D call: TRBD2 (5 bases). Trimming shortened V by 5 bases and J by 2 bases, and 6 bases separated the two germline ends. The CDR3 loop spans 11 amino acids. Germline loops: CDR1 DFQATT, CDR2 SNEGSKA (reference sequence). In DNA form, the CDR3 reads TGCAGTGCTGAGGGTCAAGAGACCCAGTACTTC. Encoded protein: CSAEGQETQYF.

The CDR3 nucleotides read TGTGCCAGCAGCCAAGGGTGGGGGCAGAACACCGGGGAGCTGTTTTTT. It is translated as CASSQGWGQNTGELFF. V is TRBV14 and J is TRBJ2-2; D may be TRBD1 (6 bases). Trimming pared 1 base from V and 1 base from J, leaving 10 bases between. The CDR3 loop spans 16 amino acids. Germline CDR1 is SGHDN and CDR2 is FVKESK.

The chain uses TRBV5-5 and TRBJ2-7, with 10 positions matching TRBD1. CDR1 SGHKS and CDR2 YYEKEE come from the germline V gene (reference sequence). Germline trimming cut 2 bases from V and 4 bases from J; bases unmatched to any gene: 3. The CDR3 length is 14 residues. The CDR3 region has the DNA TGTGCCAGCAGCTTAAGGGACAGGGGATACGAGCAGTACTTC. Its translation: CASSLRDRGYEQYF.

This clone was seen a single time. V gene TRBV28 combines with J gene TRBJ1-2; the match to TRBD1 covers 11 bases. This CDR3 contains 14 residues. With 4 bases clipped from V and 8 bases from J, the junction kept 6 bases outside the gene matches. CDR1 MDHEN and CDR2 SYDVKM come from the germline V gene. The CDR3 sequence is CASSSGQGARGYTF. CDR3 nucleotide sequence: TGTGCCAGCAGTTCAGGACAGGGGGCGAGAGGCTACACCTTC.

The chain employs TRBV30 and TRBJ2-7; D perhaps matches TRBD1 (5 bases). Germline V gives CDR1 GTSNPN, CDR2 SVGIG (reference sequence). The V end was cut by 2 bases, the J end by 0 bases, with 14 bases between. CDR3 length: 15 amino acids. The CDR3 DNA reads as TGTGCCTGGAGTCAGGTGGACAAGTTCTCCTACGAGCAGTACTTC. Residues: CAWSQVDKFSYEQYF.

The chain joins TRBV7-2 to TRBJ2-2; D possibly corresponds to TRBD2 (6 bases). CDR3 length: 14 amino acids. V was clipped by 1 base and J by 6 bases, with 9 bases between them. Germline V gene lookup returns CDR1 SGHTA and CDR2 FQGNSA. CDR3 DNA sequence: TGTGCCAGCAGCTTAGTACGGGAGTCCGGGGAGCTGTTTTTT. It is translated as CASSLVRESGELFF.

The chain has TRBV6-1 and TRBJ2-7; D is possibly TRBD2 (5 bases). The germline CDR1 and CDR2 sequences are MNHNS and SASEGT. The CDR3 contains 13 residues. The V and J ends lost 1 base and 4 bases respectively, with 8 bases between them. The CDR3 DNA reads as TGTGCCAGCAGTGAAGTATGGGAGTACGAGCAGTACTTC. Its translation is CASSEVWEYEQYF.

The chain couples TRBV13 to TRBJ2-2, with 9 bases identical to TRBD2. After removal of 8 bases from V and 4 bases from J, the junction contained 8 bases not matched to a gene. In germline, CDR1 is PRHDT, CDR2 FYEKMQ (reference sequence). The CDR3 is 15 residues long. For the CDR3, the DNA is TGTGCCAGCGGCGGCGGGAGGGTGACCACCGGGGAGCTGTTTTTT. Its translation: CASGGGRVTTGELFF. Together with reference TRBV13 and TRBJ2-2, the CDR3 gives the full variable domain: AAGVIQSPRHLIKEKRETATLKCYPIPRHDTVYWYQQGPGQDPQFLISFYEKMQSDKGSIPDRFSAQQFSDYHSELNMSSLELGDSALYFCASGGGRVTTGELFFGEGSRLTVL.

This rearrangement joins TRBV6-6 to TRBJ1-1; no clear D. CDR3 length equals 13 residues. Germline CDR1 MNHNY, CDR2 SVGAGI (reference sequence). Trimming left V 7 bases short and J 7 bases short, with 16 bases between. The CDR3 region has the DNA TGTGCCAGCACCCGAAGCTCGGTCCTTGAAGCTTTCTTT. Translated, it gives CASTRSSVLEAFF.

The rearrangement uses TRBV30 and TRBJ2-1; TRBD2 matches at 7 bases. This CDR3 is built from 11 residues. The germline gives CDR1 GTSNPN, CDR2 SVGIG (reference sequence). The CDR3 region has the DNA TGTGCTTGGGACCGCGGGGGTGAGCAGTTCTTC. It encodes CAWDRGGEQFF.